The 22 T cell receptor beta chains presented below share a single source sample, sequenced in a study of cytomegalovirus exposure and HLA in healthy donors. The PCR used 60 Vbeta and 13 Jbeta primers. Method: immunoSEQ multiplex PCR; TCRdb's copy keeps in-frame clones and lacks some. Of about 78,000 clones listed, over 60% are singletons. Material: PBMCs. These receptor sequences come from a woman aged 40-49 years in good health and CMV-seropositive.

This chain links TRBV5-1 with TRBJ2-7; 9 bases are shared with TRBD2. J was trimmed by 5 bases and V by 0 bases; bases with no gene match: 6. The CDR3 consists of 15 residues. The germline V gene encodes CDR1 SGHRS and CDR2 YFSETQ. The CDR3 protein is CASSLGSSGKHEQYF. In DNA, the CDR3 is TGCGCCAGCAGCTTGGGCTCTAGCGGGAAACACGAGCAGTACTTC.

V and J are TRBV2 and TRBJ2-3, with D maybe TRBD2 (5 bases). Trimming took 5 bases from V and 2 from J, leaving 11 bases between them. This CDR3 has 14 amino acids. Germline V gene lookup returns CDR1 SNHLY and CDR2 FYNNEI. CDR3 sequence (DNA): TGTGCCAGCAGTAACGACGGGAACACAGATACGCAGTATTTT. Translation: CASSNDGNTDTQYF.

The V call is TRBV5-1, the J call TRBJ2-2; D uncertain. The V gene's germline CDR1 is SGHRS and CDR2 YFSETQ. The CDR3 is 13 residues long. V was pared by 4 bases and J by 3 bases, with 7 bases between. CDR3 coding DNA: TGCGCCAGCAGCCTACAGTACACCGGGGAGCTGTTTTTT. Its protein product is CASSLQYTGELFF. Combining the CDR3 with reference TRBV5-1 and TRBJ2-2 gives the whole variable domain KAGVTQTPRYLIKTRGQQVTLSCSPISGHRSVSWYQQTPGQGLQFLFEYFSETQRNKGNFPGRFSGRQFSNSRSEMNVSTLELGDSALYLCASSLQYTGELFFGEGSRLTVL.

This chain connects TRBV28 to TRBJ1-1; TRBD1 might be the D (5 bases). Germline lookup yields CDR1 MDHEN and CDR2 SYDVKM. Trimming took off 3 bases at V and 8 bases at J, with 13 bases between the two ends. The CDR3 contains 13 residues. In nucleotides, the CDR3 is TGTGCCAGCAGTTTCGGGGGTATCGGCGAAGCTTTCTTT. Its protein product is CASSFGGIGEAFF.

The chain joins TRBV7-2 to TRBJ1-1; D is possibly TRBD1 (5 bases). The length of the CDR3 is 15 residues. Germline loops: CDR1 SGHTA, CDR2 FQGNSA. V shed 1 base and J shed 1 base, with 10 bases lying between them. This CDR3 reads CASSLGPRENTEAFF. CDR3 nucleotides: TGTGCCAGCAGCTTAGGACCCAGGGAGAACACTGAAGCTTTCTTT.

This chain uses TRBV11-3 with TRBJ2-2, with D unclear. V gave up 2 bases and J gave up 6 bases, with 10 bases separating them. This CDR3 contains 14 residues. Looked up from germline, CDR1 is SGHNT and CDR2 is YENEEA. The CDR3 nucleotides are TGTGCCAGCAGCTTAAGTTATTCGGCCGGGGAGCTGTTTTTT. As protein: CASSLSYSAGELFF.

CDR3: CASSPPGDYGAFF. The CDR3 nucleotides are TGTGCCAGCTCACCACCGGGGGACTATGGAGCTTTCTTT. The genes are TRBV18 and TRBJ1-1; possible D gene TRBD1, 5 bases. Germline CDR1 and CDR2: KGHSH and LQKENI. The CDR3 runs 13 residues. Trimming cost V 0 bases and J 10 bases, with 12 bases left between them. Together with reference TRBV18 and TRBJ1-1, the CDR3 gives the full variable domain: NAGVMQNPRHLVRRRGQEARLRCSPMKGHSHVYWYRQLPEEGLKFMVYLQKENIIDESGMPKERFSAEFPKEGPSILRIQQVVRGDSAAYFCASSPPGDYGAFFGQGTRLTVV.

The chain has TRBV14 and TRBJ2-5; no clear D gene. V was cut by 4 bases and J by 3 bases, with 9 bases left in between. Germline CDR1 reads SGHDN; CDR2 reads FVKESK. This CDR3 is built from 13 residues. For the CDR3, the DNA is TGTGCCAGCAGCCGAAGCGTCAAAGAGACCCAGTACTTC. Protein: CASSRSVKETQYF.

CDR3 DNA sequence: TGTGCCAGCAGGGCCTCGACAGTGAACACTGAAGCTTTCTTT. Its translation: CASRASTVNTEAFF. The J gene is TRBJ1-1, the V gene TRBV2, with D tentatively TRBD1 (5 bases). V lost 6 bases, J lost 0 bases, and 11 bases lay in between. CDR3 length equals 14 residues. From germline, CDR1 is SNHLY and CDR2 FYNNEI.

CDR3 in amino acids: CASSLIGQQETQYF. The CDR3 DNA reads TGCGCCAGCAGCTTAATTGGACAGCAAGAGACCCAGTACTTC. V and J are TRBV5-1 and TRBJ2-5; maybe TRBD1 (6 bases). Germline CDR1 is SGHRS and CDR2 is YFSETQ. V was clipped by 2 bases and J by 2 bases, with 10 bases between them. There are 14 residues in the CDR3.

V and J are TRBV6-1 and TRBJ2-1; 10 bases match TRBD2. The CDR3 spans 15 residues. After removal of 5 bases from V and 4 bases from J, the junction contained 5 bases not matched to a gene. Germline CDR1 reads MNHNS; CDR2 reads SASEGT. CDR3 nucleotide sequence: TGTGCCAGCAGTCAGACTAGCGGGCGTTACAATGAGCAGTTCTTC. The encoded protein is CASSQTSGRYNEQFF.

The chain recombines TRBV5-1 with TRBJ2-6; a possible D gene is TRBD1 (6 bases). V gave up 4 bases and J gave up 0 bases, with 14 bases separating them. This CDR3 is 17 amino acids long. Per the germline V gene, CDR1 is SGHRS and CDR2 is YFSETQ. CDR3 DNA: TGCGCCAGCAGCAGTCAAACCAGGGGCTCTGGGGCCAACGTCCTGACTTTC. Amino acid sequence: CASSSQTRGSGANVLTF.

The chain combines TRBV15 with TRBJ1-2; D perhaps matches TRBD1 (5 bases). Germline CDR1 LNHNV, CDR2 YYDKDF (reference sequence). V was pared by 1 base and J by 4 bases, with 7 bases between. The CDR3 consists of 13 residues. CDR3 sequence reads: CATSRVGGYGYTF. In DNA form, the CDR3 reads TGTGCCACCAGCAGAGTCGGGGGCTATGGCTACACCTTC.

This rearrangement joins TRBV10-3 to TRBJ2-5, with a possible D match to TRBD2 (5 bases). The CDR3 has 13 amino acids. Germline V gene sequence: CDR1 ENHRY, CDR2 SYGVKD. V lost 4 bases, J lost 5 bases, and 11 bases lay in between. This CDR3 is CAISGSGGETQYF. Written as DNA, the CDR3 is TGTGCCATCAGTGGTTCGGGCGGGGAGACCCAGTACTTC.

The chain is built from TRBV6-1 and TRBJ2-7, with 9 nucleotides matching TRBD1. The CDR3 is 14 amino acids. Losses at the gene ends were 6 bases for V and 3 bases for J; bases not matched to a gene: 6. Germline-derived CDR1 and CDR2 are MNHNS and SASEGT. CDR3 sequence reads: CASSPGTGLYEQYF. The CDR3 region has the DNA TGTGCCAGCAGCCCCGGGACAGGGCTCTACGAGCAGTACTTC.

This clone was seen a handful of times. The CDR3 region is CASSVLGQGNEKLFF. The CDR3 nucleotides read TGTGCCAGCAGCGTACTGGGACAGGGGAATGAAAAACTGTTTTTT. The J gene is TRBJ1-4, the V gene TRBV9, with 10 bases aligning to TRBD1. The CDR3 covers 15 residues. Germline lookup yields CDR1 SGDLS and CDR2 YYNGEE. V gave up 1 base and J gave up 5 bases; unmatched junction bases: 2.

This clone was seen just once. This chain uses TRBV19 with TRBJ2-5; 7 bases line up with TRBD2. CDR3 length equals 14 residues. With 5 bases clipped from V and 7 bases from J, the junction kept 10 bases outside the gene matches. Germline V CDR1 and CDR2: LNHDA, SQIVND (reference sequence). The CDR3 DNA follows: TGTGCCAGTAGTTTTGAGCGGGGTCAGAGGACCCAGTACTTC. Its protein product is CASSFERGQRTQYF. Full variable domain (missing parts from reference TRBV19 and TRBJ2-5): DGGITQSPKYLFRKEGQNVTLSCEQNLNHDAMYWYRQDPGQGLRLIYYSQIVNDFQKGDIAEGYSVSREKKESFPLTVTSAQKNPTAFYLCASSFERGQRTQYFGPGTRLLVL.

The CDR3 DNA reads TGTGCCAGCAGTCCGGACAGGGCGGTGATACGGGAAAAACTGTTTTTT. It is translated as CASSPDRAVIREKLFF. This chain connects TRBV5-4 to TRBJ1-4; 8 nucleotides match TRBD1. The germline CDR1 and CDR2 sequences are SGHNT and YYREEE (reference sequence). V shed 5 bases and J 8 bases; nucleotides not matched to a gene: 14. The CDR3 runs 16 residues.

The rearrangement links TRBV5-6 to TRBJ1-2; 10 bases are shared with TRBD1. This CDR3 is 17 amino acids long. V shed 4 bases and J 2 bases; nucleotides not matched to a gene: 11. Per the germline V gene, CDR1 is SGHDT and CDR2 is YYEEEE. Here the CDR3 reads CASSPIYRDRGNYGYTF. In DNA, the CDR3 is TGTGCCAGCAGCCCAATTTACCGGGACAGGGGAAACTATGGCTACACCTTC.

This clone was recorded once. The CDR3 sequence: CASSEGGGPSGTQYF. The CDR3 region has the DNA TGTGCCAGCAGCGAAGGGGGGGGGCCTTCGGGTACGCAGTATTTT. The chain employs TRBV9 and TRBJ2-3; possibly TRBD2 for D (7 bases). The CDR3 has 15 amino acids. Germline loops: CDR1 SGDLS, CDR2 YYNGEE. V lost 3 bases and J 8 bases, leaving 19 bases between the germline ends. The whole variable domain, remainder taken from reference TRBV9 and TRBJ2-3, is DSGVTQTPKHLITATGQRVTLRCSPRSGDLSVYWYQQSLDQGLQFLIQYYNGEERAKGNILERFSAQQFPDLHSELNLSSLELGDSALYFCASSEGGGPSGTQYFGPGTRLTVL.

The genes are TRBV5-4 and TRBJ2-7; 12 nucleotides match TRBD2. The CDR3 sequence is 18 residues long. The V gene's germline CDR1 is SGHNT and CDR2 YYREEE (reference sequence). The V and J ends lost 2 bases and 2 bases, in that order; junction bases with no gene match: 11. CDR3 region: CASSFGRASGGGTYEQYF. For the CDR3, the DNA is TGTGCCAGCAGCTTCGGTAGGGCTAGCGGGGGGGGGACCTACGAGCAGTACTTC.

The chain combines TRBV29-1 with TRBJ2-5; 9 bases are shared with TRBD2. The end of the DNA is better explained by TRBJ2-7, so the J call may be wrong. The CDR3 is 13 residues long. From germline, CDR1 is SQVTM and CDR2 ANQGSEA. The CDR3 nucleotides are TGCAGCGTTGAACTAGCGGGAATCTACGAGCAGTACTTC. It codes for CSVELAGIYEQYF.